Each of the 22 T cell receptor beta chains below was sequenced from the same sample in a study of shared clonotypes between healthy human individuals. Sequencing was performed with immunoSEQ multiplex PCR; in TCRdb, only in-frame clones are kept and a portion is missing. The table shows approximately 840,000 clones, with about 97% occurring only once. The naive CD8 fraction comprised CD45RO-negative cells positively selected for CCR7 and excluded terminally differentiated effector memory CD45RA+ cells. Sequencing was done on a sample of naive CD8+ T cells sorted from blood. Source of these receptors: a man aged 25-45 years in good health.

This chain joins TRBV7-8 and TRBJ1-1, with unresolved D. V was pared by 5 bases and J by 1 base, with 8 bases between. The length of the CDR3 is 13 residues. The germline CDR1 and CDR2 sequences are SGHVS and FQNEAQ. CDR3 loop: CASSESGNTEAFF. CDR3 in DNA: TGTGCCAGCAGCGAATCAGGGAACACTGAAGCTTTCTTT.

The chain couples TRBV6-5 to TRBJ2-2; the D gene is possibly TRBD1 (6 bases). Germline CDR1 reads MNHEY; CDR2 reads SVGAGI. V was shortened by 0 bases and J by 6 bases, with 8 bases between the two germline ends. The CDR3 runs 14 residues. The DNA of the CDR3 is TGTGCCAGCAGTTACTCGAAGGGGGCCGGGGAGCTGTTTTTT. Translated: CASSYSKGAGELFF.

The rearrangement links TRBV7-9 to TRBJ2-5; D is unresolved. V lost 2 bases and J 5 bases, leaving 9 bases between the germline ends. Germline CDR1 SEHNR, CDR2 FQNEAQ (reference sequence). This CDR3 contains 13 residues. DNA for the CDR3: TGTGCCAGCAGCTTATCGTATAGCGAGACCCAGTACTTC. Its protein is CASSLSYSETQYF.

This sequence joins TRBV29-1 and TRBJ1-1; D may be TRBD1 (5 bases). V was shortened by 0 bases and J by 6 bases, with 11 bases between the two germline ends. The germline CDR1 and CDR2 sequences are SQVTM and ANQGSEA. The CDR3 is 13 residues long. This CDR3 reads CSVEDSRAAEAFF. DNA for the CDR3: TGCAGCGTTGAAGACAGCAGGGCCGCTGAAGCTTTCTTT.

V and J are TRBV6-6 and TRBJ2-3; the match to TRBD1 covers 8 bases. Germline loops: CDR1 MNHNY, CDR2 SVGAGI (reference sequence). The CDR3 spans 15 residues. Trimming at V came to 5 bases and at J to 6 bases, leaving 10 bases not matched to a gene. CDR3 in amino acids: CASSQKDRAWDTQYF. CDR3 DNA: TGTGCCAGCAGTCAAAAGGACAGGGCATGGGATACGCAGTATTTT.

The chain couples TRBV2 to TRBJ2-7; D unclear. This CDR3 region has 13 residues. Germline CDR1 reads SNHLY; CDR2 reads FYNNEI. Between the trimmed V and J ends, which lost 4 bases and 0 bases, there was a span of 7 bases. The CDR3 nucleotides read TGTGCCAGCAGTGGACGAACCTCCTACGAGCAGTACTTC. It yields the protein CASSGRTSYEQYF.

This rearrangement joins TRBV27 to TRBJ2-3, with TRBD2 matching over 7 bases. The CDR3 covers 14 residues. Germline CDR1 MNHEY, CDR2 SMNVEV (reference sequence). J lost 8 bases, V lost 0 bases, and 5 bases had no gene match. DNA for the CDR3: TGTGCCAGCAGTTTATCGACTAGCCTGGCTACGCAGTATTTT. It is translated as CASSLSTSLATQYF.

V and J are TRBV9 and TRBJ1-3, with 7 bases matching TRBD1. The junction had 5 bases not matched to a gene; V was cut back by 4 bases and J by 1 base. The V gene's germline CDR1 is SGDLS and CDR2 YYNGEE. This CDR3 spans 15 amino acids. The CDR3 sequence is CASSYEGASGNTIYF. Written as DNA, the CDR3 is TGTGCCAGCAGCTACGAGGGGGCTTCTGGAAACACCATATATTTT.

The table lists this clone with a count of one. The gene calls are TRBV9 and TRBJ2-2; either TRBD1 or TRBD2 may fit D (6 bases each). V dropped 3 bases and J dropped 4 bases, with 22 bases sitting between them. Germline assignment: CDR1 SGDLS and CDR2 YYNGEE. CDR3 length: 18 residues. This CDR3 is CASSEPRRGGTPTGELFF. CDR3 DNA: TGTGCCAGCAGCGAGCCCCGGCGGGGTGGGACACCCACCGGGGAGCTGTTTTTT.

The chain employs TRBV7-2 and TRBJ2-1, with no clear D. In germline, CDR1 is SGHTA, CDR2 FQGNSA. The CDR3 consists of 14 residues. Deletions cut 5 bases from V and 3 bases from J, with 11 bases between. CDR3 region: CASSPLRYYNEQFF. Written as DNA, the CDR3 is TGTGCCAGCAGCCCCCTCCGTTACTACAATGAGCAGTTCTTC.

J is TRBJ2-2 and V is TRBV9, with 14 nucleotides matching TRBD2. The CDR3 runs to 16 residues. Per germline, CDR1 SGDLS and CDR2 YYNGEE. With 3 bases clipped from V and 9 bases from J, the junction kept 7 bases outside the gene matches. CDR3 residues: CASSGLAGGPSRELFF. The DNA for the CDR3 is TGTGCCAGCAGCGGACTAGCGGGAGGGCCATCGAGGGAGCTGTTTTTT.

The rearrangement links TRBV28 to TRBJ2-7; no reliable D call. The CDR3 has 16 residues. Trimming shortened V by 6 bases and J by 0 bases, and 18 bases separated the two germline ends. Germline V gene sequence: CDR1 MDHEN, CDR2 SYDVKM. The CDR3 reads CASSPLGSQSSYEQYF. The CDR3 DNA follows: TGTGCCAGCAGCCCTCTGGGATCCCAAAGCTCCTACGAGCAGTACTTC. The full variable domain, completed using reference TRBV28 and TRBJ2-7, is DVKVTQSSRYLVKRTGEKVFLECVQDMDHENMFWYRQDPGLGLRLIYFSYDVKMKEKGDIPEGYSVSREKKERFSLILESASTNQTSMYLCASSPLGSQSSYEQYFGPGTRLTVT.

The rearrangement joins TRBV19 to TRBJ2-1, with TRBD2 identical over 10 bases. From germline, CDR1 is LNHDA and CDR2 SQIVND (reference sequence). The length of the CDR3 is 16 residues. The trim removed 4 bases at V and 1 base at J, leaving 4 bases unmatched. The DNA for the CDR3 is TGTGCCAGTAGTACGATAGCGGGAGGTTCCTACAATGAGCAGTTCTTC. Its translation: CASSTIAGGSYNEQFF.

The V call is TRBV7-8, the J call TRBJ2-3; D ambiguous. In germline, CDR1 is SGHVS, CDR2 FQNEAQ. This CDR3 spans 13 amino acids. Trimming removed 5 bases from V and 7 bases from J, with 13 bases in between. This CDR3 is CASSLRASHTQYF. Written as DNA, the CDR3 is TGTGCCAGCAGCCTTCGCGCCTCTCATACGCAGTATTTT.

This rearrangement joins TRBV11-1 to TRBJ1-1; D gene unclear. Germline values: CDR1 SGHAT, CDR2 FQDESV (reference sequence). The V and J ends lost 1 base and 4 bases respectively, with 13 bases between them. This CDR3 contains 15 residues. CDR3 nucleotides: TGTGCCAGCAGCTTAGATCGAATAGGGCGCACTGAAGCTTTCTTT. This gives the protein CASSLDRIGRTEAFF. Drawing the rest from reference TRBV11-1 and TRBJ1-1, the complete variable domain is EAEVAQSPRYKITEKSQAVAFWCDPISGHATLYWYRQILGQGPELLVQFQDESVVDDSQLPKDRFSAERLKGVDSTLKIQPAELGDSAMYLCASSLDRIGRTEAFFGQGTRLTVV.

The count of this clone is one. The V call is TRBV2, the J call TRBJ1-2; 9 bases are a match to TRBD1. The germline gives CDR1 SNHLY, CDR2 FYNNEI. The CDR3 is 13 amino acids. The V gene end was trimmed by 5 bases and the J gene end by 6 bases; junction bases not matched to a gene: 4. CDR3 region: CASSHTGGDGYTF. CDR3 nucleotides: TGTGCCAGCAGTCACACAGGGGGCGATGGCTACACCTTC.

The chain couples TRBV5-6 to TRBJ2-4; unclear D gene. Trimming stripped 0 bases from V and 0 bases from J, with 4 bases between. The CDR3 is 14 amino acids. Germline values: CDR1 SGHDT, CDR2 YYEEEE. CDR3 nucleotides: TGTGCCAGCAGCTTGGGGTTAGCCAAAAACATTCAGTACTTC. It translates to CASSLGLAKNIQYF.

The V and J genes are TRBV7-9 and TRBJ2-2, with a possible D match to TRBD2 (5 bases). In germline, CDR1 is SEHNR, CDR2 FQNEAQ (reference sequence). V gave up 5 bases and J gave up 6 bases, with 10 bases separating them. There are 13 residues in the CDR3. The CDR3 region has the DNA TGTGCCAGCAGCCTCGGGAATCCCGGGGAGCTGTTTTTT. It codes for CASSLGNPGELFF. Together with reference TRBV7-9 and TRBJ2-2, the CDR3 gives the full variable domain: DTGVSQNPRHKITKRGQNVTFRCDPISEHNRLYWYRQTLGQGPEFLTYFQNEAQLEKSRLLSDRFSAERPKGSFSTLEIQRTEQGDSAMYLCASSLGNPGELFFGEGSRLTVL.

The gene calls are TRBV27 and TRBJ1-2; D is uncertain. This CDR3 has 13 residues. The V end was cut by 6 bases, the J end by 3 bases, with 11 bases between. Germline CDR1 reads MNHEY; CDR2 reads SMNVEV (reference sequence). The CDR3 reads CASSPGVDYGYTF. CDR3 bases: TGTGCCAGCAGCCCCGGGGTGGACTATGGCTACACCTTC.

The rearrangement joins TRBV6-1 to TRBJ1-1; the D gene is possibly TRBD1 (6 bases). Germline loops: CDR1 MNHNS, CDR2 SASEGT. The length of the CDR3 is 19 residues. Trimming left V 2 bases short and J 3 bases short, with 25 bases between. The CDR3 region is CASSENPLITGRFDTEAFF. The CDR3 nucleotides read TGTGCCAGCAGTGAAAACCCGCTCATTACAGGGAGATTTGACACTGAAGCTTTCTTT.

The chain combines TRBV7-2 with TRBJ2-7, with no clear D. This CDR3 has 12 residues. Germline V gene sequence: CDR1 SGHTA, CDR2 FQGNSA. Trimming cost V 1 base and J 6 bases, with 7 bases left between them. The CDR3 DNA reads TGTGCCAGCAGCTTAGTAGGGCCCGAGCAGTACTTC. The encoded protein is CASSLVGPEQYF.

A single count supports this clone. This chain uses TRBV6-1 with TRBJ2-7; D may be TRBD2 (6 bases). The V gene lost 2 bases and the J gene lost 5 bases, with 13 bases spanning the gap. Germline V gives CDR1 MNHNS, CDR2 SASEGT. This CDR3 has 14 amino acids. In DNA, the CDR3 is TGTGCCAGCAGTGAAATGGAGGGTAGCAACGAGCAGTACTTC. This gives the protein CASSEMEGSNEQYF.